This T cell receptor beta chain was documented in a study of identifying expanded T cells in peripheral blood. Study-wide results and limits: Across healthy donors, higher total template counts meant significantly greater roughly two-week count variance. Approximately 1.2 clones differed between technical replicates, versus around 16 and 19 over time.

In the case of this clone: The target antigen is unknown.

CDR1 is MNHNS and CDR2 is SASEGT in the germline V gene. The CDR3 length is 12 residues. Trimming removed 4 bases at V and 5 bases at J, with 8 bases between. Clones were sequenced by immunoSEQ multiplex PCR, and TCRdb holds only the in-frame ones, with some missing. The profile shows around 76,000 clones, 85% to 90% of them singletons. During the collection period, no donor immune events like infections were recorded. Sequencing was done on a sample of blood. This receptor was taken from a person aged 18 to 75 in good health. The chain employs TRBV6-1 and TRBJ1-2; D ambiguous. CDR3 protein: CASSGGKYGYTF. The CDR3 bases are TGTGCCAGCAGTGGGGGAAAATATGGCTACACCTTC.